This is a list of T cell receptor beta chains from one sample in a study of blood T cell repertoires in COVID-19. The assay was immunoSEQ multiplex PCR, and TCRdb's table has in-frame clones only and misses some. The repertoire holds 130,000 to 150,000 clones, more than 80% seen once, with approximately 6.5% in the top ten. Material: peripheral blood. The source of these receptors is a human donor in a cohort sampled during active COVID-19. Both conserved end residues are part of each CDR3.

J gene,V gene,CDR3 protein
TRBJ1-1,TRBV4-3,CASSQAGRENTEAFF
TRBJ1-1,TRBV7-9,CASSLATTTEAFF
TRBJ2-3,TRBV4-2,CASSRGDSAPTDTQYF
TRBJ1-2,TRBV28,CASSPSGTANYGYTF
TRBJ1-1,TRBV14,CASSQVQSSGAFF
TRBJ1-2,TRBV9,CASSVGQGAGGYTF
TRBJ2-3,TRBV9,CASSGWRGGDTQYF
TRBJ1-6,TRBV4-3,CASSQNTGTGASPLHF
TRBJ1-2,TRBV6-5,CASRITGTGLYGYTF
TRBJ1-1,TRBV4-1,CASSQTGQSHTEAFF
TRBJ2-2,TRBV7-7,CASSLGQTTGELFF
TRBJ2-5,TRBV19,CASSIGQGALETQYF
TRBJ2-2,TRBV12-5,CASGLGSGQGRTGELFF
TRBJ2-2,TRBV19,CASSIVRTVNTGELFF
TRBJ2-3,TRBV9,CASSVEDGTDTQYF
TRBJ1-2,TRBV9,CASSLRQAGNGYTF
TRBJ1-2,TRBV4-3,CASSQDQDSANGYTF
TRBJ2-3,TRBV7-3,CASSSRTSPADTQYF
TRBJ2-1,TRBV11-2,CASSLDRLAGGRFF
TRBJ2-6,TRBV7-6,CASSFSNSGANVLTF
TRBJ2-7,TRBV4-1,CASSRGTDNYEQYF
TRBJ2-5,TRBV19,CASSTSVGSETQYF